This T cell receptor beta chain is from a study of shared clonotypes between healthy human individuals. As for the study in general: Per donor, CD8 memory used one plate, CD8 naive used two, CD4 memory used three and CD4 naive used three.

The CDR3 is made up of 13 amino acids. Germline-derived CDR1 and CDR2 are SGHRS and YFSETQ. V was clipped by 2 bases and J by 6 bases, with 12 bases between them. Only in-frame clones appear in the TCRdb table, and some are missing; sequencing was by immunoSEQ multiplex PCR. The table shows around 2,000,000 clones, with about 95% occurring only once. In regard to this clone: Antigen specificity is unknown.

Terminally differentiated effector memory CD45RA+ cells were excluded by CCR7 positive selection of CD45RO-negative cells. Study-wide results and limits: Across subsets, estimated richness was generally greater for naive than for memory populations. Among donors, sharing of clonotypes was expected to be affected by sequencing depth. The rarefaction results pointed to incomplete sorted-subset sequencing despite large depth.

This sequence was found in a man younger than 30 in good health. The sequenced sample was naive CD8+ T cells sorted from blood. The chain couples TRBV5-1 to TRBJ2-7; TRBD1 might be the D (5 bases). The CDR3 sequence: CASSFREPSEQYF. In DNA, the CDR3 is TGCGCCAGCAGCTTCAGGGAACCGAGCGAGCAGTACTTC.